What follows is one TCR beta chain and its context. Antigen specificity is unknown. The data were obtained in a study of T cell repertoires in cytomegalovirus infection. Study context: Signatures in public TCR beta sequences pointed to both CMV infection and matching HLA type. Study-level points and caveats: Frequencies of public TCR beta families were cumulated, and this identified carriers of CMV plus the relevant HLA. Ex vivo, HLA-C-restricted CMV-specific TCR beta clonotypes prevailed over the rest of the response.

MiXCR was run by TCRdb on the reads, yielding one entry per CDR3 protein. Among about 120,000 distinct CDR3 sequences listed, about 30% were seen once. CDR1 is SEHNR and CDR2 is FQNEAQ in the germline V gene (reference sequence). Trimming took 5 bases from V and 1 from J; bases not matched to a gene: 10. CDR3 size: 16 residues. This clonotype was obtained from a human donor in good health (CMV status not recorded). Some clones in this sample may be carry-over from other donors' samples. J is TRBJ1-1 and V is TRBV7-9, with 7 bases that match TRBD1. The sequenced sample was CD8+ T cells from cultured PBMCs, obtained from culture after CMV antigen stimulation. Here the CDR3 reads CASSHAPGQRNTEAFF. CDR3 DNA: TGTGCCAGCAGCCACGCCCCGGGACAGAGGAACACTGAAGCTTTCTTT.